This TCR beta chain derives from a study of control samples from healthy donors and cancer patients (dated by TCRdb to about 2020). This clone was observed a single time. Its antigen is not yet known. The record has no base qualities; no much larger clone is one base away. Libraries came from the immunoSEQ multiplex PCR assay. This is the immuneACCESS table as TCRdb keeps it, with only in-frame sequences that have V and J called. A part of the clones is gone; compared with another copy, unresolved V genes explain less than half, and the rest is unexplained. In this sample the table shows 69,000 or so clones, 94% of which occur a single time. The top ten hold about 2.7% of the sample. From the cysteine up to the phenylalanine, the CDR3 has a length of 16 residues. The kept DNA is CDR3 alone, 48 bases in frame from the first base. CDR1 and CDR2, per the germline V gene, are WSHSY and SAAADI. V is clipped by 9 bases and J by 7 bases, and the sequence between their germline boundaries is 25 bases long.

The specimen was blood. The rearranged chain carries TRBV10-2 and TRBJ1-5, with TRBD1 as a weak D call on 5 bases. This receptor was identified in a woman in her twenties or thirties in good health. In nucleotide form, the sequence is TGCGCCAGAGCAGGGCGGGGGAAAATACGGAACCAGCCCCAGCATTTT. Its protein product is CARAGRGKIRNQPQHF.